In this sample, the clone carrying this T cell receptor beta chain turned up many times. The data derive from a study of identical twins. A single record per CDR3 protein comes from TCRdb applying MiXCR to the 5' RACE reads. There are about 700,000 distinct CDR3 sequences in the sample; under 9% occur only once, and roughly 0.9% lies in the top ten. V shed 3 bases and J shed 8 bases, with 10 bases lying between them. The CDR3 covers 12 residues. Germline V gene lookup returns CDR1 MNHNS and CDR2 SASEGT. These data were also reused for a study on yellow fever vaccine responses in identical twins.

The sequence derives from a woman younger than 30 in good health. Sequencing was done on a sample of PBMCs. The V call is TRBV6-1, the J call TRBJ1-2; D ambiguous. The CDR3 reads CASSDSKGGYTF. The CDR3 region has the DNA TGTGCCAGCAGTGATAGCAAGGGCGGCTACACCTTC.